The present entry profiles one T cell receptor beta chain with its context. Its cognate antigen has yet to be identified. No much larger clone exists at a distance of one base, and base qualities are not known. Using the deep immunoSEQ assay, TCR CDR3 regions were amplified from genomic DNA by multiplex PCR. For each cell subset, the extracted genomic DNA was distributed evenly across all wells of several immunoSEQ 96-well plates, and each plate served as one replicate. For sorted subsets, each replicate PCR was loaded with around 200 ng genomic DNA, equivalent to some 27,000 T cell genomes. Purified libraries were measured with a Qubit 3.0 fluorometer, size-checked on a Bioanalyzer 2100, and measured again with the KAPA Library Quantification kit. Every immunoSEQ 96-well plate was sequenced on a dedicated single-read 150-cycle Illumina NextSeq 550 flow cell. In the authors' own workflow: The immunoSEQ output contained only junctional sequences without quality scores, so filtering could not match that applied to full-length reads. To assign V/J genes and CDR3, sequences were annotated against IMGT germline references using PyIR, a Python wrapper for IgBLAST v1.9. Any read was removed if the V/J assignment was weak (E-value above 1e-6), the CDR3 was missing, or the read contained stop codons, out-of-frame junctions, or ambiguous translated residues. V3J clonotypes were defined as sequences sharing an identical inferred V gene, J gene, and CDR3 amino acid sequence. To compute the percentage overlap between repertoires, the number of shared unique clonotypes was divided by the size of the smaller repertoire. RTK rarefaction, the Chao1 estimator, and Recon v2.1 estimates of unobserved clonotypes were used to assess repertoire richness. For all TCRbeta clonotypes obtained by the gDNA method from several donors, generation probabilities were computed with OLGA. Drawn from immuneACCESS, this table holds only the in-frame rearrangements with V and J called that TCRdb kept. Clones are partly lost; checked studies trace under half to an unresolved V gene and leave the rest unexplained. V and J calls and clone size are given by that table; D and trimming were obtained from the DNA. This sample comprises about 2.2 million clones, approximately 92% of them detected only once. The top ten hold 1.5% to 2% of the sample.

CD8 naive samples consisted of CD45RO-negative cells that were positively selected for CCR7, yielding a CD45RA+CCR7+ population without TemRA cells. The donors were healthy, HIV-negative adults who had no recently reported acute infections or vaccinations. Only Caucasian adults living in Nashville, Tennessee, USA were represented among the donors. After blood collection by leukapheresis, PBMCs were isolated using Ficoll-Histopaque density gradient centrifugation and then cryopreserved in the vapor phase of liquid nitrogen. Purity and quantity of every magnetically sorted T cell population were checked by analytical flow cytometry. Genomic DNA was isolated from every sorted fraction and measured by UV absorbance on a Nanodrop 2000c. This specimen comes from a study of shared clonotypes between healthy human individuals (dated by TCRdb to the early 2020s). As for the study more broadly: The cohort comprised two women and a few men aged 18 to 49 years. For each donor, CD4 naive and CD4 memory were each run on three plates, CD8 naive on two plates, and CD8 memory on one plate. Blood TCR repertoires of five healthy adults were deeply sequenced to estimate repertoire size and the extent of clonotype sharing between individuals. Different laboratories and diverse techniques were used to prepare libraries and sequence TCR repertoires, to increase sequencing depth and limit assay-specific biases. Between about 0.94 and 10 billion PBMCs per donor were obtained by leukapheresis. Findings and caveats that apply to the study as a whole: Pairwise subsampling indicated that sequencing depth was expected to affect the degree of clonotype sharing among donors. Sharing across a few donors was observed for about 5% of naive CD4, over 3% of naive CD8, 2% to 2.5% of memory CD4, and around 0.42% of memory CD8 clonotypes. Incomplete sequencing was indicated by rarefaction of sorted-subset datasets, despite the large sequencing depth. The genetic and exposure-history diversity represented was limited by the small number of donors. Estimated clonotype richness was generally larger for naive than for memory subsets. Clonotypes shared by all four sorted-subset donors showed higher generation probabilities than non-shared clonotypes. Sampling was restricted to blood, and TCR repertoires in tissues likely differ from the TCR repertoires found in blood.

The sequence was collected from a man aged 18 to 35 in good health. Some clones in this sample may be carry-over from other donors' samples. Specimen: naive CD8+ T cells from PBMCs. The sample's cell subset or site label, decoded: CD45RA+CCR7+.

The DNA reads TGTGCCAGCAGCCTCCTAGCGGAGGGGTACTACGAGCAGTACTTC. It translates to CASSLLAEGYYEQYF. The sequence links TRBV4-2 to TRBJ2-7, with 7 bases in between that match TRBD2. The CDR3 spans 15 residues, from the cysteine through the phenylalanine. Kept here is only the CDR3 DNA, which spans 45 bases and is read in frame from base 1. After removal of 4 bases from V and 3 bases from J, the junction retains 9 bases not matched to a gene. The germline V gene encodes CDR1 LGHNA and CDR2 YNFKEQ.